This TCR beta chain was captured by sequencing in a study of cytomegalovirus exposure and HLA in healthy donors (dated by TCRdb to between 2016 and 2019). Regarding the complete study: An earlier analysis of several hundred of the donors reported 250 to 350 Gb of sequence data and roughly 110 million unique TCR beta sequences from around 200 million T cells. The study used immunosequencing to profile the T cell repertoires of 666 subjects and linked those repertoires to cytomegalovirus serostatus. To decide whether each TCR beta V gene segment behaved as functional or pseudogenic, an earlier analysis of fewer than 750 of the donors relied on high-throughput TCR beta sequencing. On average, 235,054 unique TCR beta nucleotide sequences were sequenced per donor among 398 genotyped donors of the cohort, with 15% to 20% of those sequences being non-productive. Of the approximately 400 genotyped donors, approximately 83% fell in the genetic ancestry cluster associated with self-reported Caucasian donors. In a later genetic analysis, genome-wide SNP genotypes for about three fifths of the roughly 670 donors were used, and that subset was treated as a discovery cohort. Donor age, sex, ethnicity and CMV serostatus were compiled together with the repertoire data. Rather than drawing on any new phenotypic data, the later analysis identified candidate immune exposures from TCR beta sequences and the way those sequences occurred across donors. The study aimed to test whether signatures of past pathogen exposure could be identified by cataloging public T cell receptors. In addition to the first cohort of about 650 subjects, a separate validation cohort of 120 different subjects was used. A later analysis re-examined previously published TCR beta repertoires from 500 to 700 donors and added high-resolution HLA genotyping to investigate patterns of TCR occurrence. About 5 DR-DQ haplotypes were handled as single units for association and clustering, since linkage in the cohort was strong. Typing coverage differed by locus: A, B, C, DRB1 and DQB1 were typed in roughly 629-630 donors, DQA1 in about 500, DPA1 in nearly 610, and DPB1 in approximately 450. To predict cytomegalovirus infection status, the study combined high-throughput TCR immunosequencing, statistical association of individual TCRs with disease status, and machine learning. HLA typing covered class I and class II loci at four-digit resolution. Every discovery cohort repertoire had been produced on one sequencing platform. About 320 gigabases of sequencing data and tens of millions of unique TCR sequences were included in an early release covering 500 to 750 HLA-typed donors. Results and caveats for the whole study, not just this receptor: Presence/absence analyses assumed roughly uniform sequencing depth across donors, an assumption that may not hold. It was suggested by the authors that the approach could potentially be generalized to other disease states and immunological phenotypes. A later analysis found that HLA-associated TCR beta chains were more clonally expanded and had lower generation probabilities than equally common non-associated chains. The sequencing pipeline was judged likely to have produced a cluster of highly shared sequence variants as a technical artifact. In this cohort, only TCR beta chains were sequenced, and detectable features were limited by the absence of alpha or paired-chain data. A further reported finding was that TCR beta sequences accurately predicted the HLA-A and HLA-B alleles for most subjects in the first cohort. Compared with the roughly 670-donor mean, donors in an Asian-associated ancestry cluster had fewer N-insertions in productive TCRs, according to a later genetic analysis. A later analysis found that most CMV-associated TCR beta chains appeared HLA-restricted, with HLA associations seemingly driven largely by CMV exposure. Because the 87-base-pair reads could not distinguish some IMGT-functional V segments, including TRBV6-2 and TRBV6-3, those segments were excluded. In an earlier analysis of about 540 of the donors, most TCR beta V segments were observed in productive rearrangements about 90% or about 30% of the time, broadly matching IMGT annotations. In a later genetic analysis, a missense DCLRE1C variant was associated with V-gene and J-gene trimming of TCR beta chains, and the association was replicated in an independent cohort. Cytomegalovirus status was reported to be diagnosed by the classifier with high specificity and sensitivity in both the original and validation cohorts. HLA typing was unavailable for some donors at each locus, so association tests used only the typed subset. According to a later analysis, parvovirus B19, influenza, CMV and Epstein-Barr virus appeared linked to several top co-occurrence clusters. A later analysis found that TCR association rates varied across HLA loci, with DRB1 alleles showing the most associated TCRs and HLA-C alleles the fewest. Immune exposure information for the cohort was limited to CMV serostatus. A total of roughly 160 TCR beta chains were listed by the study as associated with cytomegalovirus. While some public TCRs were present in many individuals, most TCR sequences turned up only very rarely across donors. Because counts were too low, around 17 rarely observed V segments, including chromosome 9 orphons, were left out of the earlier analysis of several hundred of the donors. In vitro tests confirmed that a few of the cytomegalovirus-associated TCR beta chains recognize cytomegalovirus antigens. Strong co-occurrence of HLA alleles, especially DR and DQ, made assigning TCR associations to individual alleles difficult. Specific HLA alleles were associated with 15,000 to 20,000 TCR beta sequences at a false discovery rate of 0.05 in a later analysis. Correlated functional status among segregating V segments might be attributable to linkage disequilibrium, but an unknown experimental factor could not be ruled out.

The method behind the library was the immunoSEQ multiplex PCR assay. For the multiplex PCR, a mixture combining 60 forward primers for TCR Vbeta segments and 13 reverse primers for TCR Jbeta segments was used. Amplification of the CDR3 region of rearranged TCR beta genes was performed with a multiplex PCR assay on genomic DNA. The amplified TCR beta libraries were sequenced on the Illumina HiSeq System as 87-base-pair reads. From the authors' description of their analysis: A later analysis counted tens of millions of unique TCR beta chains across the 550 to 750 repertoires, and some 11 million of these chains were shared by at least two donors. A nearest-neighbor algorithm error-corrected the raw reads and collapsed the reads into unique sequences, merging closely related sequences to remove PCR and sequencing errors. Alignment of CDR3 sequences to IMGT reference sequences was used to assign V, D and J gene segments. For a sequence to be retained, a match of at least six nucleotides to both a V gene segment and a J gene segment was required. A rearrangement counted as productive if the CDR3 had no stop codons and remained in frame with V and J, and every other rearrangement counted as non-productive. CDR3 was defined by IMGT convention, running from the second conserved V-encoded cysteine to the conserved J-encoded phenylalanine. In an earlier analysis of 500 to 650 of the donors, sequences lacking an unambiguous match to a single V gene segment were excluded. An earlier analysis of several hundred of the donors called V segments functional above 56.7% productive rearrangements and segregating when the between-donor standard deviation exceeded 5%. To diagnose cytomegalovirus status from the catalog of TCR beta chain sequences, a statistical classification framework was built. In a later analysis, V and J genes were assigned by comparing TCR nucleotide sequences against IMGT/GENE-DB human TR gene sequences. Using the TCRdist pipeline, a later analysis assigned CDR3 sequences along with most-parsimonious VDJ recombination scenarios. In a later analysis, every TCR beta chain was defined by the combination of its CDR3 amino acid sequence and its V-gene family, and reads without a unique V-gene family were dropped. A later analysis removed 600 or so highly shared, low-generation-probability nucleotide sequences to deal with suspected cross-contamination and a sequencing artifact. A later analysis calculated a clonal expansion index for each public chain from normalized within-repertoire ranks of inferred template counts. In a later analysis, generation probabilities were computed using a VDJ recombination model fitted to out-of-frame rearrangements, and the results were checked against IGoR. Hypergeometric tests were used in a later analysis to score TCR-TCR, TCR-HLA and TCR-CMV co-occurrence, with a repertoire-size bias correction applied to the TCR pairs. To estimate false discovery rates, a later analysis permuted the HLA or CMV assignments 20 times. In a later analysis, co-occurring TCRs were grouped using DBSCAN, and TCRdist sequence similarity was added for clustering within HLA-allele-positive subsets. Repertoires with fewer than 30,000 or more than 120,000 public chains were left out of co-occurrence clustering, as were roughly five repertoires with anomalous nucleotide sharing. Sourced from immuneACCESS, this table was stored by TCRdb with only in-frame sequences that have V and J called. A share of the clones is absent; for the studies checked, an unresolved V gene accounts for under half, and the remainder has no known explanation. V and J calls and clone size follow that table, whereas D and trimming were derived from the DNA. The sample table shows 20,000 to 25,000 clones, and 65% to 85% are seen once. 7.4% of the sample rests with the top ten.

Of note for this clone: Its antigen remains undetermined. Per-base qualities were not stored, and no clone one base away is much larger.

Including cysteine and phenylalanine, the CDR3 has 15 amino acids. Kept here is only the CDR3 DNA, which spans 45 bases and is read in frame from base 1. Trimming removed 1 base from V and 4 bases from J; the gene matches leave 5 bases unexplained. CDR1 and CDR2 are drawn from the germline V gene (reference sequence): LNHDA, SQIVND. In total, 630 or so healthy bone marrow donors made up the cohort. At the time of sampling, all cohort members were nominally healthy, though unrecorded immune exposures were likely present. The donor was CMV seronegative and was included in the group of under 450 seronegative cohort members. Every donor gave a peripheral blood sample, and the peripheral blood mononuclear cells from that sample were used for TCR beta sequencing. The Qiagen DNeasy Blood Extraction Kit was used to extract genomic DNA from the blood cell samples.

The rearranged segments are TRBV19 and TRBJ2-3, with 7 central nucleotides matching TRBD2. The clonotype comes from a man between 60 and 75 years old in good health and CMV-seronegative. Material: PBMCs. The CDR3 region: CASSIGLAKADTQYF. Here is the DNA: TGTGCCAGTAGTATAGGACTAGCTAAAGCAGATACGCAGTATTTT.